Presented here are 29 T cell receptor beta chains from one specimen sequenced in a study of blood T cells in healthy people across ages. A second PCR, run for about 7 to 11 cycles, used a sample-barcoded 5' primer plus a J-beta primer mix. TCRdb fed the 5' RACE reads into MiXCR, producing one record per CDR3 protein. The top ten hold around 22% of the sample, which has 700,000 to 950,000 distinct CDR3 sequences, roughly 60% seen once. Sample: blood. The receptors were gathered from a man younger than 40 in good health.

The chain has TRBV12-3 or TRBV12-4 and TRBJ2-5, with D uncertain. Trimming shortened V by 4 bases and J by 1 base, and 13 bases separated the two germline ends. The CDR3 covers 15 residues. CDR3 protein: CASSYFGQVQETQYF. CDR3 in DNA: TGTGCCAGCAGTTACTTTGGGCAGGTCCAAGAGACCCAGTACTTC.

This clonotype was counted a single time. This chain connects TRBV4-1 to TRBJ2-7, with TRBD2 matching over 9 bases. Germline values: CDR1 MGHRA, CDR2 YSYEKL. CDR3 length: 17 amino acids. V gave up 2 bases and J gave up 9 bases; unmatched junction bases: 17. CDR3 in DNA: TGCGCCAGCAGCCAAATTCTAGCGGGGAGCTTCACAGATACGCAGTACTTC. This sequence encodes CASSQILAGSFTDTQYF.

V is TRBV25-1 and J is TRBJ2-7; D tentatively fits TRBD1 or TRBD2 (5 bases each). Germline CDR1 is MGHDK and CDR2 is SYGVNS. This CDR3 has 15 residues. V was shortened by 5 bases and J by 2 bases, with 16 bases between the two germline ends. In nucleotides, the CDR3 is TGTGCCAGCAGTCCATCGGGGCTAGGGACCTACGAGCAGTACTTC. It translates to CASSPSGLGTYEQYF.

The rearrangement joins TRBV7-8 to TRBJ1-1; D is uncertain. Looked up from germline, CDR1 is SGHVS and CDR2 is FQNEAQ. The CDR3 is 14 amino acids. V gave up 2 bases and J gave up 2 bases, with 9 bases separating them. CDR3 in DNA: TGTGCCAGCAGCTTACGTATACCCAACACTGAAGCTTTCTTT. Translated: CASSLRIPNTEAFF. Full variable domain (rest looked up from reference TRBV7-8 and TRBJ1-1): GAGVSQSPRYKVAKRGQDVALRCDPISGHVSLFWYQQALGQGPEFLTYFQNEAQLDKSGLPSDRFFAERPEGSVSTLKIQRTQQEDSAVYLCASSLRIPNTEAFFGQGTRLTVV.

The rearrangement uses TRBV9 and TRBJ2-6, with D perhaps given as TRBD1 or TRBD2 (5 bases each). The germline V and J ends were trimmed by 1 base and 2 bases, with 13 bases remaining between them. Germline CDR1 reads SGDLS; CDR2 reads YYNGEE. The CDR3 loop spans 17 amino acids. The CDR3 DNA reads TGTGCCAGCAGCGTACCCAGGGAGACTCCTGGGGCCAACGTCCTGACTTTC. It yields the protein CASSVPRETPGANVLTF.

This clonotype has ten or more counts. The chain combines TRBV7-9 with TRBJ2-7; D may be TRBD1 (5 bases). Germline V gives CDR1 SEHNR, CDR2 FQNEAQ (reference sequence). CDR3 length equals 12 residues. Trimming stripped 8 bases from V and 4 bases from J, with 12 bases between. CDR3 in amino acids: CASSPAGYEQYF. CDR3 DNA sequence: TGTGCCAGCTCACCAGCAGGGTACGAGCAGTACTTC.

The CDR3 nucleotides are TGTGCCAGCAGCAGGAGGCTTCAATCCTACGAGCAGTACTTC. This encodes CASSRRLQSYEQYF. The J gene is TRBJ2-7, the V gene TRBV7-2; possible D gene TRBD2, 5 bases. Deletions cut 5 bases from V and 1 base from J, with 12 bases between. CDR3 length: 14 residues. The germline V gene has CDR1 SGHTA and CDR2 FQGNSA.

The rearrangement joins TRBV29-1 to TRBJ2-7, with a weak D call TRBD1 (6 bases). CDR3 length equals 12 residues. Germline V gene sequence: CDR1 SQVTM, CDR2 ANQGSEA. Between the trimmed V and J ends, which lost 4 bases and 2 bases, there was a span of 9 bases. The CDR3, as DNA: TGCAGCGTTGCTCGGACAGCCTACGAGCAGTACTTC. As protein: CSVARTAYEQYF.

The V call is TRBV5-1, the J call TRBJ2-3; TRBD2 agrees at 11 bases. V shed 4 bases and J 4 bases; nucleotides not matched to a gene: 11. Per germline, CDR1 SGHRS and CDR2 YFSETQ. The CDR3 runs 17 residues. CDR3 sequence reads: CASSPVGASGGSDTQYF. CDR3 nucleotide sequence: TGCGCCAGCAGCCCCGTTGGTGCTAGCGGGGGGTCAGATACGCAGTATTTT.

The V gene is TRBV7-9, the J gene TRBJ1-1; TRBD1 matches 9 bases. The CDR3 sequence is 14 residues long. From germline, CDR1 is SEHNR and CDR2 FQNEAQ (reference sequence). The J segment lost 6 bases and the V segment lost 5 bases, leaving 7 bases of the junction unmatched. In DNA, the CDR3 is TGTGCCAGCAGCGGGACAGGGTGGGCGGCTGAAGCTTTCTTT. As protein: CASSGTGWAAEAFF.

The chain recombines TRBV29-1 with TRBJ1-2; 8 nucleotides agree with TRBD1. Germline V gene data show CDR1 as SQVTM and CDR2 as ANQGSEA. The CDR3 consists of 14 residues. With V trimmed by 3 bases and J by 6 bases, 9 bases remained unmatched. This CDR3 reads CSVDYTGQGDGYTF. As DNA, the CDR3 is TGCAGCGTTGACTACACAGGACAGGGAGATGGCTACACCTTC.

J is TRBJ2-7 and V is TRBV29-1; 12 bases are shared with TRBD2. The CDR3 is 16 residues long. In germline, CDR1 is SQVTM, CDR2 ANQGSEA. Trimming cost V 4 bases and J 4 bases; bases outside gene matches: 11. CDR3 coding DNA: TGCAGCGTTGTAAGGCTAGCGGGAGGGCCTCCATACGAGCAGTACTTC. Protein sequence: CSVVRLAGGPPYEQYF.

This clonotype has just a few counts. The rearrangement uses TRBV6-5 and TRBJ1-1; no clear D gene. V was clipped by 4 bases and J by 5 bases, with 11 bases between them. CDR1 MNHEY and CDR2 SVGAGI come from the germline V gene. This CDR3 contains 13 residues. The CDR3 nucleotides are TGTGCCAGCAGTTCAGACATAGGGACTGAAGCTTTCTTT. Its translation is CASSSDIGTEAFF.

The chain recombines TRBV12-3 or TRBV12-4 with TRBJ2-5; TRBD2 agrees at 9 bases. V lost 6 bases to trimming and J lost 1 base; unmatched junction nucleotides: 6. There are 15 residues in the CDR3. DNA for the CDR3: TGTGCCAGCAGCCGGAGCGGGGGGCTCCAAGAGACCCAGTACTTC. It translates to CASSRSGGLQETQYF.

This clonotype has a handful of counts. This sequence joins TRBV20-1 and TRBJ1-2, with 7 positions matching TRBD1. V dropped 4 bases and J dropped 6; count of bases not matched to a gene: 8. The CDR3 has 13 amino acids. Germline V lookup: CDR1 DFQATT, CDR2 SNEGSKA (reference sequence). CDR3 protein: CSATSDRDDGYTF. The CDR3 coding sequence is TGCAGTGCTACCTCAGACAGGGATGATGGCTACACCTTC.

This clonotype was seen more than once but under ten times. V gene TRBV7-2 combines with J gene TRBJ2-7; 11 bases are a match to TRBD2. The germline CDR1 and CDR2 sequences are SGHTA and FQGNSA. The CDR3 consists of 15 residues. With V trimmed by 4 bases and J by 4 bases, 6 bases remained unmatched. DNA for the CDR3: TGTGCCAGCAGCTCCGTAGCGGGAGGGCGTTACGAGCAGTACTTC. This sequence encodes CASSSVAGGRYEQYF.

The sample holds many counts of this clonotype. The CDR3 region is CASSSLYSIGEGSEQYF. The CDR3 coding sequence is TGTGCCAGCAGCTCATTATATTCAATCGGCGAGGGAAGCGAGCAGTACTTC. V gene TRBV5-6 combines with J gene TRBJ2-7, with TRBD2 as a possible D gene (5 bases). Trimming removed 3 bases at V and 6 bases at J, with 25 bases between. Germline lookup yields CDR1 SGHDT and CDR2 YYEEEE. CDR3 length: 17 residues.

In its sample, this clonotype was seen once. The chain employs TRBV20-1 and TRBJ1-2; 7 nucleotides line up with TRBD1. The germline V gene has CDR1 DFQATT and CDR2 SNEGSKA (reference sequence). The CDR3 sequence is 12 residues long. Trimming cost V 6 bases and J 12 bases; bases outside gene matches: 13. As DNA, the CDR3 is TGCAGTGCGCGAGGATACTACGGGACAGACACCTTC. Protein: CSARGYYGTDTF.

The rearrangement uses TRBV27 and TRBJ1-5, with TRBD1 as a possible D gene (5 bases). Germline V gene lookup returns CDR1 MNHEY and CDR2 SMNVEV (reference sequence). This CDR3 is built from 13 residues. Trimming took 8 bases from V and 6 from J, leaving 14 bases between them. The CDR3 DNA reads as TGTGCCAGCCGCGGGACTTCGGTTCAGCCCCAGCATTTT. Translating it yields CASRGTSVQPQHF.

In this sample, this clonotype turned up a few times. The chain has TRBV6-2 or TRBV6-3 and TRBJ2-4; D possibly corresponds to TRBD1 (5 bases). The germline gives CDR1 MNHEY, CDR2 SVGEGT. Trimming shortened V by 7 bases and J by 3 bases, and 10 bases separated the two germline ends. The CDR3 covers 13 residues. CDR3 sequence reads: CASIRGVKNIQYF. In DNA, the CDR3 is TGTGCCAGCATAAGGGGTGTCAAAAACATTCAGTACTTC.

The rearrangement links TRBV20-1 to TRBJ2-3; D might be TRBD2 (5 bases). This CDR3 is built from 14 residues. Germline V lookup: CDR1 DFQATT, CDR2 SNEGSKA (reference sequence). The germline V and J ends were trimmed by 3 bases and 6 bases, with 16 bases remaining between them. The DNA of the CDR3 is TGCAGTGCTAGCGGGGTGGGTTTCGCGGATACGCAGTATTTT. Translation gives CSASGVGFADTQYF.

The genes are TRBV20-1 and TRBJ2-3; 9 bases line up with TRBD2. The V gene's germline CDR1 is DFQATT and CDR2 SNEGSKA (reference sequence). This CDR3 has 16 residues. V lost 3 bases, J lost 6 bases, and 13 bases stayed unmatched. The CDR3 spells CSASPRRGGQWDTQYF. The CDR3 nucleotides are TGCAGTGCTAGCCCACGGCGGGGGGGACAATGGGATACGCAGTATTTT.

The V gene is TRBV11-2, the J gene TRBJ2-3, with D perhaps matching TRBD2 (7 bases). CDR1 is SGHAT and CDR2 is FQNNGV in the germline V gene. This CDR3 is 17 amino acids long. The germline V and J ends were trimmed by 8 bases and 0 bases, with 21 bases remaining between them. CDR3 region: CASGRGGGGGSTDTQYF. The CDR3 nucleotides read TGTGCCAGCGGCCGTGGGGGAGGGGGGGGAAGCACAGATACGCAGTATTTT.

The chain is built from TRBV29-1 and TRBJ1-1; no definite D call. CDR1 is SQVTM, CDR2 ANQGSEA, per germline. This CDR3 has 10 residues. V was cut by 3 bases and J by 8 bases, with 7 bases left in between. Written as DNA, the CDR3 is TGCAGCGTTGAGACATTAGAAGCTTTCTTT. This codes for CSVETLEAFF.

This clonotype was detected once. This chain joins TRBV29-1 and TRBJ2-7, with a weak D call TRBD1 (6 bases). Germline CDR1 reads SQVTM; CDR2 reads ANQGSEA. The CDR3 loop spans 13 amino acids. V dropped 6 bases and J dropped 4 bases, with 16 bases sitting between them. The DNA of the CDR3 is TGCAGCGTCGCCGTGGGGGCAGCTTACGAGCAGTACTTC. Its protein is CSVAVGAAYEQYF.

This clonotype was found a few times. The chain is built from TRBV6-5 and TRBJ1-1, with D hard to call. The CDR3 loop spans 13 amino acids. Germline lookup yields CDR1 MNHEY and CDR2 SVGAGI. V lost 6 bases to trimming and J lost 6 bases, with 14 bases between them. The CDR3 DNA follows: TGTGCCAGCAGCTTAGTCCCGGACGCTGAAGCTTTCTTT. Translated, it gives CASSLVPDAEAFF.

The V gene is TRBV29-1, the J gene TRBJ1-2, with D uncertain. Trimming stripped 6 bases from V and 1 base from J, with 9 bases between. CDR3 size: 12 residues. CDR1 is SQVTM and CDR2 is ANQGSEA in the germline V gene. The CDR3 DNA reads TGCAGCGTCGGTCACATTAACTATGGCTACACCTTC. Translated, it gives CSVGHINYGYTF.

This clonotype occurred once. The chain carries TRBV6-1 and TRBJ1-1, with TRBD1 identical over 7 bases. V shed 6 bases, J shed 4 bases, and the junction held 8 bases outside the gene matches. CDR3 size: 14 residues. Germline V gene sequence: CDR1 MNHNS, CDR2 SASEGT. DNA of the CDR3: TGTGCCAGCAGCCTCGACAGGGTGCGCACTGAAGCTTTCTTT. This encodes CASSLDRVRTEAFF.

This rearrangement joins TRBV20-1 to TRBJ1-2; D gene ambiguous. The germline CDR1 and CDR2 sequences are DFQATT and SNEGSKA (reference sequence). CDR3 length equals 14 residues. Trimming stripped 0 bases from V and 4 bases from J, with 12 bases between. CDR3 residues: CSARDNEGGYGYTF. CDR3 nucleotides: TGCAGTGCTAGAGATAACGAGGGAGGCTATGGCTACACCTTC.